This TCR beta chain was retrieved from a study of spatial heterogeneity in lung cancer. Background on the study: Detection consistently yielded more beta chains than alpha chains.

In the library, each TCR cDNA molecule bore its own unique molecular identifier. A single record per CDR3 protein comes from TCRdb applying MiXCR to the 5' RACE reads. Among about 3,500 distinct CDR3 sequences, approximately 4.6% were seen once, and the ten largest hold approximately 32%. The time point was: sample taken at primary tumor resection. Tumor, nontumor lung or frozen PBMC supplied whole RNA, sequenced without sorting. Study conclusions and caveats: In tumors, expanded intratumoral alpha and beta TCR counts tracked mutation counts. Alpha and beta chain coverage of tumor T cells was estimated at about 7% and 13%, respectively.

The CDR3 is made up of 13 amino acids. Germline V gives CDR1 SNHLY, CDR2 FYNNEI. V was cut by 4 bases and J by 2 bases, with 3 bases left in between. This clonotype is deemed medium-sized. Its target is not known. Little can be read into the size of this beta chain, an off-target read in a library designed for alpha chains. The sequences come from lung tumor tissue, collected at surgery. The V call is TRBV2, the J call TRBJ2-6; D gene uncertain. The sequence was collected from a female donor with early-stage non-small cell lung cancer. CDR3 in amino acids: CASSVTGANVLTF. In nucleotides, the CDR3 is TGTGCCAGCAGTGTAACTGGGGCCAACGTCCTGACTTTC.